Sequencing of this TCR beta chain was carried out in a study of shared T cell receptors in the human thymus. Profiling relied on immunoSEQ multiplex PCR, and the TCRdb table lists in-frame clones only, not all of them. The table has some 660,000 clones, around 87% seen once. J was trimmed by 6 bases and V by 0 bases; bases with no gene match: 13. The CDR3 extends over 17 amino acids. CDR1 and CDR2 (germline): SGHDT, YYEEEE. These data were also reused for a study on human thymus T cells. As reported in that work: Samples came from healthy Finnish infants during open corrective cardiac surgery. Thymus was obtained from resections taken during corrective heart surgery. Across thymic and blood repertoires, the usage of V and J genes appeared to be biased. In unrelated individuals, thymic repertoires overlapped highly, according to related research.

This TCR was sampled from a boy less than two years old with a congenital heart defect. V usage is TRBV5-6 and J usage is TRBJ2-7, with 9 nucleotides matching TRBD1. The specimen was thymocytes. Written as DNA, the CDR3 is TGTGCCAGCAGCTTGGGTGTAGAGGACAGGGGCCCTCTCGAGCAGTACTTC. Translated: CASSLGVEDRGPLEQYF.